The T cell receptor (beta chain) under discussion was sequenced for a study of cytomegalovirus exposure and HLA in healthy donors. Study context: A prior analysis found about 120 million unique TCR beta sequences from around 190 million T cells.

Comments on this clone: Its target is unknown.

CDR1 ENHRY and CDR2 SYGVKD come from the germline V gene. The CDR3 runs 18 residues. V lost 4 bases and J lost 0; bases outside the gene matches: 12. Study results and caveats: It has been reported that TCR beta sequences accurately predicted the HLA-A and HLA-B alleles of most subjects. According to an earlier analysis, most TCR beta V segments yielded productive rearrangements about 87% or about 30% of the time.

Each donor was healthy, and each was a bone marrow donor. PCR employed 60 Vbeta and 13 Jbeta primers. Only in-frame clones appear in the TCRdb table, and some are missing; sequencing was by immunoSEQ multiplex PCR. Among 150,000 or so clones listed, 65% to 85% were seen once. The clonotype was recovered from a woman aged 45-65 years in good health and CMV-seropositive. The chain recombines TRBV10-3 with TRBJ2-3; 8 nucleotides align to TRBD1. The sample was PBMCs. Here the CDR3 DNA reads TGTGCCATCAGTGGCAACCCGACAGGGGCGGGGAGCACAGATACGCAGTATTTT. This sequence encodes CAISGNPTGAGSTDTQYF.